These T cell receptor beta chains were read from a single sample in a study of T cells in Graves' hyperthyroidism and ophthalmopathy. TCRdb recomputed calls from the multiplex PCR reads with MiXCR, one row per CDR3 protein. The sample holds about 640,000 distinct CDR3 sequences, 20% to 25% seen once. The sequencing sample was made of blood. The receptors were sampled from a man aged 25-45 years with Graves' ophthalmopathy. Each CDR3 is given with its conserved first and last residue. A D gene is named only where the DNA matches it firmly. The size field is filled for only some rows; it gives once, few, many or a size class.

many	TRBV30	TRBJ2-7	-	CAWSMRGRNYEQYF	TGTGCCTGGAGTATGAGGGGGAGGAACTACGAGCAGTACTTC
-	TRBV6-5	TRBJ1-1	-	CASSYGDGNTEAFF	TGTGCCAGCAGTTATGGGGACGGGAACACTGAAGCTTTCTTT
-	TRBV30	TRBJ2-4	-	CAWSISGENIQYF	TGTGCCTGGAGTATCTCAGGTGAAAACATTCAGTACTTC
few	TRBV7-9	TRBJ1-6	-	CASSQNGPSYNSPLHF	TGTGCCAGCAGCCAAAACGGGCCCTCCTATAATTCACCCCTCCACTTT
many	TRBV7-2	TRBJ1-1	-	CASSLDRGQNTEAFF	TGTGCCAGCAGCCTCGACCGGGGCCAGAACACTGAAGCTTTCTTT
few	TRBV27	TRBJ1-5	-	CASSTTEYSNQPQHF	TGTGCCAGCAGTACGACAGAGTATAGCAATCAGCCCCAGCATTTT
-	TRBV4-1	TRBJ1-1	TRBD1	CASSQMIGGGTEAFF	TGCGCCAGCAGCCAAATGATAGGGGGCGGCACTGAAGCTTTCTTT
few	TRBV20-1	TRBJ2-7	TRBD2	CSGRWISGTHEQYF	TGCAGTGGGAGGTGGATTAGCGGGACCCACGAGCAGTACTTC
many	TRBV20-1	TRBJ2-5	-	CSARELGRYQETQYF	TGCAGTGCTAGAGAGTTGGGACGGTACCAAGAGACCCAGTACTTC
-	TRBV20-1	TRBJ2-2	-	CSAGELFF	TGCAGTGCCGGGGAGCTGTTTTTT
many	TRBV5-6	TRBJ1-2	-	CASSLTAGQGYTF	TGTGCCAGCAGCTTGACGGCTGGACAGGGCTACACCTTC
few	TRBV20-1	TRBJ2-7	-	CSASHRDYEQYF	TGCAGTGCTAGTCACAGGGATTACGAGCAGTACTTC
few	TRBV2	TRBJ2-3	-	CASSGQDTSTDTQYF	TGTGCCAGCAGTGGACAGGACACTAGCACAGATACGCAGTATTTT
-	TRBV5-1	TRBJ2-3	TRBD2	CASSGLAGRSSTDTQYF	TGCGCCAGCAGCGGACTAGCGGGAAGGAGTAGCACAGATACGCAGTATTTT
-	TRBV2	TRBJ2-4	TRBD2	CASLGASGRGAKNIQYF	TGTGCCAGCCTCGGGGCTAGCGGGAGGGGAGCCAAAAACATTCAGTACTTC
-	TRBV6-1	TRBJ2-2	-	CASSGTRVGSGELFF	TGTGCCAGCAGTGGAACTAGAGTGGGGTCCGGGGAGCTGTTTTTT
many	TRBV11-2	TRBJ2-6	-	CASSLSSSGANVLTF	TGTGCCAGCAGCTTATCGTCTTCTGGGGCCAACGTCCTGACTTTC
-	TRBV20-1	TRBJ2-3	TRBD2	CSARGSSGRADTQYF	TGCAGTGCTAGGGGTTCTAGCGGGAGGGCAGATACGCAGTATTTT
-	TRBV7-2	TRBJ1-3	-	CASSLITTGNTIYF	TGTGCCAGCAGCTTAATTACGACTGGAAACACCATATATTTT
-	TRBV5-1	TRBJ2-3	-	CASSLADLASSDTQYF	TGCGCCAGCAGCCTGGCCGACTTAGCCTCATCCGATACGCAGTATTTT
many	TRBV27	TRBJ2-5	-	CASSLGTRRGETQYF	TGTGCCAGCAGTTTGGGGACTCGGAGGGGAGAGACCCAGTACTTC
-	TRBV30	TRBJ1-1	-	CAWTPGAPGTEAFF	TGTGCCTGGACCCCAGGGGCCCCGGGTACTGAAGCTTTCTTT
-	TRBV20-1	TRBJ2-2	TRBD1	CSARQGVTGELFF	TGCAGTGCTAGACAGGGGGTCACCGGGGAGCTGTTTTTT
many	TRBV28	TRBJ2-5	TRBD2	CASNDLAGGFGETQYF	TGTGCCAGCAACGATTTAGCGGGAGGCTTCGGAGAGACCCAGTACTTC
many	TRBV15	TRBJ2-1	TRBD2	CATSVSGSMRNEQFF	TGTGCCACCAGCGTTAGCGGGAGTATGAGGAATGAGCAGTTCTTC
-	TRBV6-1	TRBJ2-1	-	CASTQPGVGNEQFF	TGTGCCAGCACCCAACCGGGAGTCGGCAATGAGCAGTTCTTC
many	TRBV7-3	TRBJ1-1	-	CASRDISGTEAFF	TGTGCCAGCAGGGACATATCAGGAACTGAAGCTTTCTTT
few	TRBV19	TRBJ2-1	TRBD2	CASSIRASGRSYNEQFF	TGTGCCAGTAGTATTCGGGCTAGCGGGAGATCCTACAATGAGCAGTTCTTC
few	TRBV7-9	TRBJ2-5	-	CASSPRGNIQETQYF	TGTGCCAGCAGCCCCCGAGGGAACATACAAGAGACCCAGTACTTC
many	TRBV30	TRBJ2-7	-	CAWSALTYAYEQYF	TGTGCCTGGAGTGCCCTGACTTACGCCTACGAGCAGTACTTC
-	TRBV4-1	TRBJ2-6	TRBD1	CASSQAPTGPGGANVLTF	TGCGCCAGCAGCCAAGCACCGACAGGGCCAGGTGGGGCCAACGTCCTGACTTTC
-	TRBV6-1	TRBJ2-1	TRBD2	CASREGLAYEQFF	TGTGCCAGCAGGGAAGGACTAGCCTATGAGCAGTTCTTC
-	TRBV29-1	TRBJ2-4	TRBD2	CSGIIAGSAKNIQYF	TGCAGCGGCATCATAGCGGGTTCGGCCAAAAACATTCAGTACTTC
-	TRBV28	TRBJ2-1	-	CASSSPGSINEQSF	TGTGCCAGCAGTTCCCCAGGGAGCATCAATGAGCAGTCCTTC
many	TRBV3-1	TRBJ2-7	TRBD2	CASSSGGGYEQYF	TGTGCCAGCAGCTCGGGGGGGGGCTACGAGCAGTACTTC
few	TRBV7-3	TRBJ2-7	TRBD2	CASSLMPSGIYEQYF	TGTGCCAGCAGCTTAATGCCTAGCGGGATTTACGAGCAGTACTTC
-	TRBV11-3	TRBJ2-1	TRBD2	CASSSPGLAGGPNEQFF	TGTGCCAGCAGTTCACCGGGACTAGCGGGAGGTCCCAATGAGCAGTTCTTC
-	TRBV10-3	TRBJ2-3	-	CAISESTGDTQYF	TGTGCCATCAGTGAGTCGACAGGAGATACGCAGTATTTT
few	TRBV13	TRBJ2-1	-	CASQGGDNEQFF	TGTGCCAGCCAGGGGGGGGACAATGAGCAGTTCTTC
-	TRBV5-1	TRBJ2-5	-	CASSLTGRGGKETQYF	TGCGCCAGCAGCCTTACCGGACGGGGTGGAAAAGAGACCCAGTACTTC
-	TRBV20-1	TRBJ2-3	TRBD2	CSVEREDTDTQYF	TGCAGTGTGGAGCGGGAGGACACAGATACGCAGTATTTT
many	TRBV28	TRBJ2-3	-	CASSFALILDQPTDTQYF	TGTGCCAGCAGTTTCGCCCTCATTTTAGACCAGCCCACAGATACGCAGTATTTT
many	TRBV11-2	TRBJ1-1	-	CASSWGLYFEAFF	TGTGCCAGCAGCTGGGGCCTATACTTTGAAGCTTTCTTT
few	TRBV4-1	TRBJ1-2	-	CASSQVGRDNYGYTF	TGCGCCAGCAGCCAAGTTGGGCGGGATAACTATGGCTACACCTTC
few	TRBV20-1	TRBJ1-2	-	CSAREVDVDYGYTF	TGCAGTGCTAGAGAGGTCGACGTGGACTATGGCTACACCTTC
many	TRBV7-9	TRBJ2-7	-	CASSLGFGGVMQYF	TGTGCCAGCAGCTTAGGGTTCGGGGGTGTGATGCAGTACTTC
many	TRBV6-1	TRBJ2-2	TRBD1	CASKGQGLTTGELFF	TGTGCCAGCAAGGGACAGGGGCTCACCACCGGGGAGCTGTTTTTT
-	TRBV11-2	TRBJ2-5	TRBD2	CASSLEPGGTNGAQYF	TGTGCCAGCAGCTTAGAACCGGGGGGGACTAATGGGGCCCAGTACTTC
-	TRBV20-1	TRBJ1-6	-	CSPDPGRRGALHF	TGCAGTCCCGATCCCGGTCGGAGGGGAGCCCTCCACTTT
-	TRBV19	TRBJ1-1	-	CASSIIADTEAFF	TGTGCCAGTAGTATAATAGCGGACACTGAAGCTTTCTTT
-	TRBV28	TRBJ2-1	TRBD2	CASSLTSGYSYNEQFF	TGTGCCAGCAGCCTGACTAGCGGCTACTCCTACAATGAGCAGTTCTTC
few	TRBV7-2	TRBJ1-1	-	CASSAQRSNTEAFF	TGTGCCAGCAGCGCCCAGAGGAGCAACACTGAAGCTTTCTTT
many	TRBV20-1	TRBJ2-1	-	CSALPRGPGTFGDEQFF	TGCAGTGCTTTGCCTAGGGGTCCCGGGACCTTCGGGGATGAGCAGTTCTTC
many	TRBV18	TRBJ2-5	-	CASSPEKEETQYF	TGTGCCAGCTCACCAGAGAAAGAAGAGACCCAGTACTTC
-	TRBV7-3	TRBJ2-7	-	CASSSQDSHEQYF	TGTGCCAGCAGCTCCCAGGACAGCCACGAGCAGTACTTC
-	TRBV7-2	TRBJ2-5	-	CASSRRRGETQYF	TGTGCCAGCAGTAGAAGAAGGGGGGAGACCCAGTACTTC
many	TRBV6-2/TRBV6-3	TRBJ2-7	TRBD1	CASSLGQGIVEQYF	TGTGCCAGCAGTTTGGGACAGGGTATTGTGGAGCAGTACTTC
-	TRBV5-1	TRBJ2-7	-	CASSLFGLIPMDGSSNEQYF	TGCGCCAGCAGCTTGTTCGGGTTGATCCCAATGGACGGCTCTTCTAACGAGCAGTACTTC